The entry that follows covers one T cell receptor beta chain sequence. The sample is drawn from a study of blood T cell repertoires in COVID-19. Participants, about 18 to 90 years old, spanned approximately 26 US areas. This CDR3 region has 14 residues. Germline trimming cut 3 bases from V and 4 bases from J; bases unmatched to any gene: 1. The V gene's germline CDR1 is MDHEN and CDR2 SYDVKM. Some clones are missing from TCRdb's copy, which holds only in-frame ones; the method was immunoSEQ multiplex PCR. The sample includes a few hundred thousand clones, about 86% of them seen just once. The chain recombines TRBV28 with TRBJ2-3; 10 bases line up with TRBD2. Sequenced sample: PBMCs or T cells enriched from blood (not recorded which). This receptor was taken from a middle-aged woman with acute COVID-19. This CDR3 reads CASSLGLASDTQYF. The CDR3 DNA sequence: TGTGCCAGCAGTTTGGGACTAGCGTCAGATACGCAGTATTTT.